This TCR beta chain was documented in a study of shared clonotypes between healthy human individuals (TCRdb year 2020). A note on the overall study: Three men and a couple of women, aged 18 to 49 years, made up the cohort. Libraries were prepared and TCR repertoires were sequenced by different laboratories using diverse techniques, in order to increase sequencing depth and limit assay-specific biases. Leukapheresis yielded between about 0.9 and 10 billion PBMCs per donor. Per donor, three plates each were used for CD4 naive and CD4 memory, two for CD8 naive, and one for CD8 memory. To estimate repertoire size and how much clonotypes are shared between individuals, the study performed deep sequencing of blood TCR repertoires from a handful of healthy adults. The research as a whole found: Sampling was limited to blood, and TCR repertoires in tissue likely differ from TCR repertoires in blood. Based on pairwise subsampling, the degree of clonotype sharing among donors was expected to be affected by sequencing depth. Incomplete sequencing was indicated by rarefaction of sorted-subset datasets, despite the large sequencing depth. Sharing across a few donors was observed for 4.5% to 6.5% of naive CD4, 3.5% of naive CD8, 2.3% of memory CD4, and about 0.38% of memory CD8 clonotypes. Because the study included only a small number of donors, the genetic and exposure-history diversity represented was limited. Clonotypes shared by all four sorted-subset donors showed higher generation probabilities than non-shared clonotypes. Naive subsets generally had larger estimated clonotype richness than memory subsets.

The CDR3 holds 13 amino acids from the cysteine to the phenylalanine. The sequence is cut down to CDR3 DNA, 39 bases in frame from base 1. The junction shows trimming of 6 bases on V and 4 bases on J, plus 12 bases between the germline ends. CDR1 is given as MNHEY and CDR2 as SVGAGI, both from the germline V gene. TCR CDR3 regions were amplified from genomic DNA by multiplex PCR using the deep immunoSEQ assay. Extracted genomic DNA from each cell subset was distributed evenly across all wells of several immunoSEQ 96-well plates, and each plate was treated as a replicate. For sorted subsets, each replicate PCR was loaded with roughly 200 ng genomic DNA, equivalent to 25,000 to 30,000 T cell genomes. Purified libraries were quantified with a Qubit 3.0 fluorometer, sized on a Bioanalyzer 2100, and re-quantified with the KAPA Library Quantification kit. Each immunoSEQ 96-well plate was sequenced on its own single-read 150-cycle Illumina NextSeq 550 flow cell. From the authors' description of their analysis: Because the immunoSEQ output included only junctional sequences and no quality scores, the filtering could not be the same as the filtering used for full-length reads. Sequences were annotated with PyIR, a Python wrapper for IgBLAST v1.9, using IMGT germline references to assign V/J genes and CDR3. Reads were removed for weak V/J assignments (E-value above 1e-6), missing CDR3, stop codons, out-of-frame junctions, or ambiguous translated residues. A V3J clonotype was defined by an identical inferred V gene, J gene, and CDR3 amino acid sequence. To compute the percentage overlap between repertoires, the number of shared unique clonotypes was divided by the size of the smaller repertoire. Repertoire richness was assessed with RTK rarefaction, the Chao1 estimator, and Recon v2.1 estimates of unobserved clonotypes. Generation probabilities for all TCRbeta clonotypes obtained by the gDNA method from a handful of donors were computed using OLGA. What TCRdb holds here is the immuneACCESS table cut down to in-frame rearrangements. Part of the clones is not present; checked against another copy, under half of the missing clones reflect an unresolved V gene, and the others are unexplained. The V and J calls and clone size are taken from that table; D and trimming were inferred from the DNA. Here the sample has 2 million to 2.5 million clones; roughly 93% occur a single time. Roughly 0.39% of the sample is in the top ten clones.

The donors were healthy, HIV-negative adults with no recently reported acute infections or vaccinations. Only Caucasian adults living in Nashville, Tennessee, USA were represented among the donors. CD4+ T cells were enriched through magnetic negative selection, after which naive cells were positively selected on CD45RA and the remaining negative fraction served as the memory subset. Blood was obtained by leukapheresis, after which PBMCs were separated by Ficoll-Histopaque density gradient centrifugation and cryopreserved in liquid nitrogen vapor phase. Analytical flow cytometry was used to check the purity and quantity of each magnetically sorted T cell population. Each sorted fraction had its genomic DNA isolated and then quantified by UV absorbance on a Nanodrop 2000c. To note about this clone: The specificity of this receptor is unknown. There are no base qualities to consult, and no much larger clone falls within one base.

The sample consisted of naive CD4+ T cells from PBMCs. Explained via the paper, the cell subset or site label denotes: CD45RA+ positively selected. The clonotype originates from a man younger than 35 in good health. Some clones in this sample may be carry-over from other donors' samples. Here the chain combines TRBV6-5 and TRBJ1-2; the D gene is not confidently resolved. The CDR3 reads as follows: CASSNGVLYGYTF. The DNA sequence is as follows: TGTGCCAGCAGCAACGGGGTCCTCTATGGCTACACCTTC.